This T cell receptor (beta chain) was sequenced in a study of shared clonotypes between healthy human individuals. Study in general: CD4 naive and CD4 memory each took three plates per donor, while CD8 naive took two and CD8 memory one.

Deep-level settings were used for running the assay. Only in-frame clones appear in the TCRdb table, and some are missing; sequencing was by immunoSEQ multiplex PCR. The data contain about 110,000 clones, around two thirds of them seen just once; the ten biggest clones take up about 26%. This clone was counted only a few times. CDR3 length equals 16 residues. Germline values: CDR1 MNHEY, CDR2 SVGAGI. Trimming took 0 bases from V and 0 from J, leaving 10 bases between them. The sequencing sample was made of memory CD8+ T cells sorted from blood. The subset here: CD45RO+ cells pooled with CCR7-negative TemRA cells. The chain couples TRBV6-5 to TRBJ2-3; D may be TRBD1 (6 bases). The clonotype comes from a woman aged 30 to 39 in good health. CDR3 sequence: CASSYSQGLSTDTQYF. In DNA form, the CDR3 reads TGTGCCAGCAGTTACTCCCAGGGGCTCAGCACAGATACGCAGTATTTT.